Listed here is a single TCR beta chain. Its antigen is not known. Sequencing used immunoSEQ multiplex PCR; TCRdb keeps in-frame clones, though not all of them. The data contain over 100,000 clones, roughly 96% of them singletons. This sample was included in a study of T cells in pancreatic ductal adenocarcinoma. In germline, CDR1 is LNHDA, CDR2 SQIVND (reference sequence). Trimming stripped 5 bases from V and 7 bases from J, with 11 bases between. This CDR3 is 12 amino acids long. The selected patients with pancreatic ductal adenocarcinoma had surgery but no neoadjuvant therapy. Study results and limitations: Unique clonotypes were roughly 7.2-fold more numerous in blood than in tumor. Comparisons of tumor and blood clonality may show falsely lower tumor diversity. Blood clonality (roughly 0.075) did not differ significantly from tumor (about 0.11).

The receptor's source is a human donor with pancreatic ductal adenocarcinoma. Sequencing was carried out using PBMCs. The gene calls are TRBV19 and TRBJ1-2, with D perhaps matching TRBD1 (6 bases). The CDR3 nucleotides are TGTGCCAGTAGTGACGACAGGCGTGGCTACACCTTC. Translated, it gives CASSDDRRGYTF.